This is a list of T cell receptor beta chains from one sample in a study of OX40 agonist ivuxolimab in advanced cancers. This table comes from immunoSEQ multiplex PCR, and its TCRdb copy is limited to in-frame clones, with some not included. In the table there are 35,000 to 45,000 clones, over 75% of which are singletons. The specimen was CD4+ or CD8+ T cells sorted from blood, collected in a trial of the OX40 agonist ivuxolimab. Source of these receptors: an adult with an advanced solid tumor such as melanoma, head and neck, liver or kidney cancer. CDR3s include the opening cysteine and the closing phenylalanine or tryptophan. D genes are given only for firm matches. Size is stated for part of the rows, as once, few or many counts, or as a class when the clone is expanded.

v_gene: TRBV30
j_gene: TRBJ2-5
d_gene: -
abundance: -
CDR3nt: TGTGCCTGGAGTATATTTGGGGGAAAGACCCAGTACTTC
CDR3aa: CAWSIFGGKTQYF

v_gene: TRBV25-1
j_gene: TRBJ2-6
d_gene: TRBD1
abundance: -
CDR3nt: TGTGCCAGCAGTGATGCCAGGGGGCGCGCAGGGGCCAACGTCCTGACTTTC
CDR3aa: CASSDARGRAGANVLTF

v_gene: TRBV9
j_gene: TRBJ1-3
d_gene: TRBD1
abundance: large
CDR3nt: TGTGCCAGCAGCGAGACAGGGAGTTCTGGAAACACCATATATTTT
CDR3aa: CASSETGSSGNTIYF

v_gene: TRBV5-1
j_gene: TRBJ2-3
d_gene: TRBD2
abundance: -
CDR3nt: TGCGCCAGCAGCCCCCGGACTAGCGGGGGGGCAACAGATACGCAGTATTTT
CDR3aa: CASSPRTSGGATDTQYF

v_gene: TRBV19
j_gene: TRBJ1-1
d_gene: TRBD1
abundance: -
CDR3nt: TGTGCCAGTACCCTTGGACAGGGCGGGACTGAAGCTTTCTTT
CDR3aa: CASTLGQGGTEAFF

v_gene: TRBV7-9
j_gene: TRBJ2-2
d_gene: -
abundance: few
CDR3nt: TGTGCCAGCAGCCCAGAGGGCAGGAACACCGGGGAGCTGTTTTTT
CDR3aa: CASSPEGRNTGELFF

v_gene: TRBV5-6
j_gene: TRBJ1-6
d_gene: -
abundance: -
CDR3nt: TGTGCCAGCAGCTTGGCTCTATATAATTCACCCCTCCACTTT
CDR3aa: CASSLALYNSPLHF

v_gene: TRBV5-6
j_gene: TRBJ2-5
d_gene: -
abundance: -
CDR3nt: TGTGCCAGCAGCCCCACCGCGGGCACCCAAGAGACCCAGTACTTC
CDR3aa: CASSPTAGTQETQYF

v_gene: TRBV13
j_gene: TRBJ1-6
d_gene: TRBD1
abundance: -
CDR3nt: TGTGCCAGCAGCCCCTCCGGGACAGGGAATTCACCCCTCCACTTT
CDR3aa: CASSPSGTGNSPLHF

v_gene: TRBV2
j_gene: TRBJ2-2
d_gene: -
abundance: -
CDR3nt: TGTGCCAGCAGCCAAAGCGGTTACGGGGAGCTGTTTTTT
CDR3aa: CASSQSGYGELFF

v_gene: TRBV5-1
j_gene: TRBJ2-5
d_gene: TRBD1
abundance: -
CDR3nt: TGCGCCAGCAGCGTAGGGACAGCCCCCACAACAAGGACCCAGTACTTC
CDR3aa: CASSVGTAPTTRTQYF

v_gene: TRBV11-3
j_gene: TRBJ2-1
d_gene: -
abundance: -
CDR3nt: TGTGCCAGCAGCTACCGGGACTCCAATGAGCAGTTCTTC
CDR3aa: CASSYRDSNEQFF

v_gene: TRBV2
j_gene: TRBJ2-2
d_gene: TRBD2
abundance: -
CDR3nt: TGTGCCAGCAGACGAAGCGGGGGGAGCGGGGAGCTGTTTTTT
CDR3aa: CASRRSGGSGELFF

v_gene: TRBV10-1
j_gene: TRBJ1-6
d_gene: -
abundance: few
CDR3nt: TGCGCCAGCAGTGATGGTGATTCACCCCTCCACTTT
CDR3aa: CASSDGDSPLHF

v_gene: TRBV10-3
j_gene: TRBJ1-1
d_gene: -
abundance: -
CDR3nt: TGTGCCATCAGTGGCTTCGAGGACACTGAAGCTTTCTTT
CDR3aa: CAISGFEDTEAFF

v_gene: TRBV11-2
j_gene: TRBJ2-2
d_gene: -
abundance: -
CDR3nt: TGTGCCAGCAGCTTAGATGGGTCCACCGGGGAGCTGTTTTTT
CDR3aa: CASSLDGSTGELFF

v_gene: TRBV7-2
j_gene: TRBJ2-2
d_gene: -
abundance: -
CDR3nt: TGTGCCAGCACCAGGGACACGGGTGGGGCCGGGGAGCTGTTTTTT
CDR3aa: CASTRDTGGAGELFF

v_gene: TRBV11-3
j_gene: TRBJ2-5
d_gene: -
abundance: -
CDR3nt: TGTGCCAGCAGCACCGACGGGGAGACCCAGTACTTC
CDR3aa: CASSTDGETQYF

v_gene: TRBV5-1
j_gene: TRBJ1-6
d_gene: TRBD1
abundance: -
CDR3nt: TGCGCCAGCAGCGAGGGACAGGAGTATTCACCCCTCCACTTT
CDR3aa: CASSEGQEYSPLHF

v_gene: TRBV7-2
j_gene: TRBJ2-1
d_gene: TRBD1
abundance: -
CDR3nt: TGTGCCAGCAGCCTGGGACAGGGGGTCTACAATGAGCAGTTCTTC
CDR3aa: CASSLGQGVYNEQFF

v_gene: TRBV5-1
j_gene: TRBJ2-7
d_gene: -
abundance: -
CDR3nt: TGCGCCAGCAGCTTGAGTTTGCGTGGTGAGCAGTACTTC
CDR3aa: CASSLSLRGEQYF

v_gene: TRBV7-8
j_gene: TRBJ1-4
d_gene: -
abundance: -
CDR3nt: TGTGCCAGCAGCTTAGGCGGAGGAAGAACTAATGAAAAACTGTTTTTT
CDR3aa: CASSLGGGRTNEKLFF

v_gene: TRBV10-1
j_gene: TRBJ1-1
d_gene: -
abundance: -
CDR3nt: TGCGCCAGCAGACAGAGCATGAACACTGAAGCTTTCTTT
CDR3aa: CASRQSMNTEAFF

v_gene: TRBV18
j_gene: TRBJ2-5
d_gene: -
abundance: -
CDR3nt: TGTGCCAGCTCACCAGGAGAGACCCAGTACTTC
CDR3aa: CASSPGETQYF

v_gene: TRBV5-4
j_gene: TRBJ2-1
d_gene: TRBD2
abundance: -
CDR3nt: TGTGCCAGCAGCCCAGTTAGCGGGGGGGCAAATGAGCAGTTCTTC
CDR3aa: CASSPVSGGANEQFF

v_gene: TRBV19
j_gene: TRBJ2-2
d_gene: TRBD1
abundance: -
CDR3nt: TGTGCCAGTAGTACCGGGACAGGGGGTCCCGGGGAGCTGTTTTTT
CDR3aa: CASSTGTGGPGELFF

v_gene: TRBV30
j_gene: TRBJ1-6
d_gene: -
abundance: -
CDR3nt: TGTGCCTGGAGTGGCCCGTCCCAGATTAATTCACCCCTCCACTTT
CDR3aa: CAWSGPSQINSPLHF

v_gene: TRBV7-9
j_gene: TRBJ2-6
d_gene: TRBD1
abundance: -
CDR3nt: TGTGCCAGCAGCTTAGCGACAGGGGTCTCTGGGGCCAACGTCCTGACTTTC
CDR3aa: CASSLATGVSGANVLTF

v_gene: TRBV29-1
j_gene: TRBJ1-1
d_gene: -
abundance: -
CDR3nt: TGCAGCGTTGAATGGGTGGTAACTGAAGCTTTCTTT
CDR3aa: CSVEWVVTEAFF

v_gene: TRBV12-2
j_gene: TRBJ1-1
d_gene: -
abundance: many
CDR3nt: TGTGCAAGTCGCTCCCTTCCAATAGGCCGGGACACTGAAGCTTTCTTT
CDR3aa: CASRSLPIGRDTEAFF

v_gene: TRBV6-6
j_gene: TRBJ2-5
d_gene: TRBD1
abundance: -
CDR3nt: TGTGCCAGCAGAGACAGGGGGCAGCAAGAGACCCAGTACTTC
CDR3aa: CASRDRGQQETQYF

v_gene: TRBV5-1
j_gene: TRBJ1-6
d_gene: -
abundance: -
CDR3nt: TGTGCCAGCCGCACAGGGTACAATAATTCACCCCTCCACTTT
CDR3aa: CASRTGYNNSPLHF

v_gene: TRBV23-1
j_gene: TRBJ2-7
d_gene: TRBD2
abundance: -
CDR3nt: TGCGCCAGCAGTCGGGGGGGATCCGTCGAGCAGTACTTC
CDR3aa: CASSRGGSVEQYF

v_gene: TRBV6-1
j_gene: TRBJ2-7
d_gene: TRBD2
abundance: -
CDR3nt: TGTGCCAGCACTAAAAGCGGGGACCCCGCCTACGAGCAGTACTTC
CDR3aa: CASTKSGDPAYEQYF

v_gene: TRBV7-2
j_gene: TRBJ2-3
d_gene: -
abundance: -
CDR3nt: TGTGCCAGCAGGTTTAGGGGCACAGATACGCAGTATTTT
CDR3aa: CASRFRGTDTQYF

v_gene: TRBV30
j_gene: TRBJ1-4
d_gene: -
abundance: -
CDR3nt: TGTGCCTGGAGTGTACTGGGACACACTAATGAAAAACTGTTTTTT
CDR3aa: CAWSVLGHTNEKLFF

v_gene: TRBV7-9
j_gene: TRBJ2-2
d_gene: -
abundance: -
CDR3nt: TGTGCCAGCAGTCGTCGGGAGCTGTTTTTT
CDR3aa: CASSRRELFF

v_gene: TRBV19
j_gene: TRBJ1-2
d_gene: -
abundance: -
CDR3nt: TGTGCCAGTAGTACTACATGGAGGGCTACTAACTATGGCTACACCTTC
CDR3aa: CASSTTWRATNYGYTF